This TCR beta chain was found in a study of OX40 agonist ivuxolimab in advanced cancers. For context, the study as a whole: Ivuxolimab was an agonistic, fully human IgG2 monoclonal antibody directed against OX40 (CD134), a costimulatory receptor. Intravenous ivuxolimab was administered to patients every 2 weeks at six dose levels: 0.01, 0.1, 0.3, 1.5, 3 and 10 mg/kg. Of the approximately 50 dose-escalation patients, hepatocellular carcinoma was present in about 20, melanoma in around 15, renal cell carcinoma in 9 and head and neck cancer in 9. In the dose-escalation cohort, around four fifths of patients were male, and the mean age was 60 years with a range of roughly 23 to 90. Prior anti-PD-1, anti-PD-L1 or anti-CTLA-4 therapy was permitted, and checkpoint inhibitors had been received by more than 35% of dose-escalation patients. Partial responses occurred in three dose-escalation patients, of whom one had hepatocellular carcinoma and two had cutaneous melanoma. Peripheral TCRbeta sequencing aimed to test whether ivuxolimab altered TCR sequence diversity and caused clonal T-cell expansion. The paper reports the monotherapy dose-escalation portion (N of about 54 patients) of the phase I ivuxolimab trial. Overall study results and their limits: Low levels of normalized T-cell clonal expansion were also seen in some nonresponding patients. Which antigens the clonally expanded peripheral T cells were specific for was not determined. In partial responders in the 0.1-3.0 mg/kg groups, normalized peripheral clonal expansion was found to be among the lowest, especially among CD8+ T cells. At doses of 0.1 to 3.0 mg/kg, clonal expansion of both CD4+ and CD8+ blood T cells was observed from baseline to week 6. After ivuxolimab, more expanded clones were found on average in CD8+ T cells than in CD4+ T cells.

V is cut by 6 bases and J by 3 bases, and the space between the germline ends is 18 bases. Counted from cysteine to phenylalanine, this CDR3 has 15 amino acids. Just CDR3 DNA is preserved here, 45 bases in frame from base 1. CDR1 and CDR2 were assigned from the germline V gene as SGHTA and FQGTGA. The trial excluded patients who had a history of autoimmune disease or were on systemic immunosuppression. Peripheral blood for TCR sequencing was drawn from every dose cohort at baseline, at cycle 4 day 1 and at cycle 7 day 1. The samples were drawn from a first-in-human, open-label, multicenter phase I dose-escalation trial of ivuxolimab. The trial enrolled adults with locally advanced or metastatic head and neck squamous cell, hepatocellular, melanoma or renal cell carcinoma. CD4+ and CD8+ T cells were sorted separately from peripheral blood before TCR sequencing. Genomic DNA was isolated from the sorted cells so that the TCRbeta CDR3 region could be sequenced. TCRbeta CDR3 regions were sequenced using the immunoSEQ Assay. The source is immuneACCESS, and TCRdb retained only in-frame sequences with V and J called. Part of the clones is not carried over; for the studies checked, unresolved V genes explain less than half of this, and the remainder is unexplained. This sample has 35,000 to 40,000 clones in its table, and about three quarters of those were observed once. The ten biggest clones cover over 7.5% of the sample.

Details on this clone: It lacks a known antigen. No clone much larger than this one lies a single base away; base qualities are absent.

This sample comprised CD4+ or CD8+ T cells sorted from blood, obtained in a trial of the OX40 agonist ivuxolimab. This TCR was sampled from an adult with an advanced solid tumor such as melanoma, head and neck, liver or kidney cancer. This receptor chain uses TRBV7-3 and TRBJ2-7; TRBD2 is a possible D gene, resting on 6 matching bases. The DNA sequence is given as TGTGCCAGCAGTTATGCCGGGACTGGGAGCTACGAGCAGTACTTC. Its product reads: CASSYAGTGSYEQYF.